The rows below give T cell receptor beta chains drawn from one sample of a study of OX40 agonist ivuxolimab in advanced cancers. The data were produced by immunoSEQ multiplex PCR, yet TCRdb's version contains in-frame clones alone and is incomplete. The sample consists of roughly 61,000 clones, roughly 90% of them appearing once. This material consisted of CD4+ or CD8+ T cells sorted from blood, taken in a trial of the OX40 agonist ivuxolimab. The origin of the receptors is an adult with an advanced solid tumor such as melanoma, head and neck, liver or kidney cancer. Both conserved end residues are part of each CDR3. The order of the fields is J gene, D gene, V gene, clone size, CDR3 DNA, CDR3 protein. The D gene is left open where the match is weak. Only some rows state a clone size, as once, few, many or a class for expanded clones.

TRBJ1-5 | - | TRBV6-5 | - | TGTGCCAGCAGCGGGGGCCATAGCAATCAGCCCCAGCATTTT | CASSGGHSNQPQHF
TRBJ1-6 | - | TRBV14 | - | TGTGCCAGCAGCCATCTCTCTGGAGGGGCGGATTCACCCCTCCACTTT | CASSHLSGGADSPLHF
TRBJ2-1 | TRBD2 | TRBV4-1 | - | TGCGCCAGCAGCCAAGTTCTAGCGGCCTACAATGAGCAGTTCTTC | CASSQVLAAYNEQFF
TRBJ2-7 | - | TRBV11-2 | - | TGTGCCAGCAGCTTATCAGGGGTCTCCTACGAGCAGTACTTC | CASSLSGVSYEQYF
TRBJ2-7 | - | TRBV27 | - | TGTGCCAGCAGTTATACAGCATCTAGACACTACGAGCAGTACTTC | CASSYTASRHYEQYF
TRBJ2-3 | TRBD2 | TRBV9 | - | TGTGCCAGCAACGGAGGTCGGCGGGGGGCCACAGATACGCAGTATTTT | CASNGGRRGATDTQYF
TRBJ1-1 | - | TRBV15 | - | TGTGCCACCAGCAGAGGGCAGGGGTCGGCCACTGAAGCTTTCTTT | CATSRGQGSATEAFF
TRBJ2-7 | TRBD1 | TRBV6-6 | once | TGTGCCAGCAGGGTACAGGGGGCCGGCTATTACGAGCAGTACTTC | CASRVQGAGYYEQYF
TRBJ2-1 | - | TRBV4-1 | - | TGCGCCAGCAGCCAAGATAGGAATGAGCAGTTCTTC | CASSQDRNEQFF
TRBJ2-3 | - | TRBV5-6 | - | TGTGCCAGCAGCTTGGGCGGCGGGGGCACAGATACGCAGTATTTT | CASSLGGGGTDTQYF
TRBJ1-3 | - | TRBV6-1 | - | TGTGCCAGCAGTGAAGTCTCTGCGGGAAACACCATATATTTT | CASSEVSAGNTIYF